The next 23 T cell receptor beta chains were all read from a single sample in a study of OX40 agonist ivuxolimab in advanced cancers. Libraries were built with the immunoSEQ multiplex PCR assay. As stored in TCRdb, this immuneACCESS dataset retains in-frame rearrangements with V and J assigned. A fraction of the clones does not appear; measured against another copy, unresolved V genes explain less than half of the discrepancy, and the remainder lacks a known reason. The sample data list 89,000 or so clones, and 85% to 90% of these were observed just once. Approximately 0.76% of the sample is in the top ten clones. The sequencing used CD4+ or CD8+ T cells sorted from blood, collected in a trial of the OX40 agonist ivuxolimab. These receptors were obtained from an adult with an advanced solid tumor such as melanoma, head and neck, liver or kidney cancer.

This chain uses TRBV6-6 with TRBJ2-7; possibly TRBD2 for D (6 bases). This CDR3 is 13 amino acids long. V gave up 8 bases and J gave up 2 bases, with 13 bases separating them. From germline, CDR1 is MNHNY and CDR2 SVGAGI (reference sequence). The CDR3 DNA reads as TGTGCCAGCGGGAGGATACGGACCTACGAGCAGTACTTC. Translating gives CASGRIRTYEQYF.

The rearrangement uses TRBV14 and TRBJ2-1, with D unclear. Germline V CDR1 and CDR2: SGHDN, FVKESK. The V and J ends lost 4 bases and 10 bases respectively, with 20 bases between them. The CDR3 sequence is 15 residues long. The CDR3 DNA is TGTGCCAGCAGCCCGACGACGTACCCCTTTCGCGAGCAGTTCTTC. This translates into CASSPTTYPFREQFF.

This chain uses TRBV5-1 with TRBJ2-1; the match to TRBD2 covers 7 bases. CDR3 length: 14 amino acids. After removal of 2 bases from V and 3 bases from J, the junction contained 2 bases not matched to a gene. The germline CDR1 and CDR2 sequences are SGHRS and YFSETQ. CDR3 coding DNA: TGCGCCAGCAGCTTAAGCGGGGACTACAATGAGCAGTTCTTC. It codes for CASSLSGDYNEQFF.

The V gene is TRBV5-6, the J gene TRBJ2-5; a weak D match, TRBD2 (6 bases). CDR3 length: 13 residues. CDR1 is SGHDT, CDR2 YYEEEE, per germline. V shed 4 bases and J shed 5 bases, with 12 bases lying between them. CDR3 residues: CASSPTSRETQYF. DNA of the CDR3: TGTGCCAGCAGCCCGACTAGTAGGGAGACCCAGTACTTC.

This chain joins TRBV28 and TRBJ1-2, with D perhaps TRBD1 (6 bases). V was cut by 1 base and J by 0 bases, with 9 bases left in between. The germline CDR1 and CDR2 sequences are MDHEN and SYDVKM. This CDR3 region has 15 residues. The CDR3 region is CASSLYWTANYGYTF. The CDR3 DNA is TGTGCCAGCAGTTTATACTGGACAGCTAACTATGGCTACACCTTC.

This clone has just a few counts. DNA of the CDR3: TGTGCCAGCAGTTTTGCAGCCTACGAGCAGTACTTC. Encoded protein: CASSFAAYEQYF. The gene calls are TRBV28 and TRBJ2-7, with no clear D. Trimming left V 3 bases short and J 2 bases short, with 5 bases between. CDR3 size: 12 residues. In germline, CDR1 is MDHEN, CDR2 SYDVKM.

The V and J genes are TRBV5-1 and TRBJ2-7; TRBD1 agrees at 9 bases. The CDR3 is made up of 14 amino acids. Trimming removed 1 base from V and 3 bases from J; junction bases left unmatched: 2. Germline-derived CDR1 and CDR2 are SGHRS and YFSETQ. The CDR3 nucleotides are TGCGCCAGCAGCTTGCAGGGACAGGGCTACGAGCAGTACTTC. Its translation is CASSLQGQGYEQYF.

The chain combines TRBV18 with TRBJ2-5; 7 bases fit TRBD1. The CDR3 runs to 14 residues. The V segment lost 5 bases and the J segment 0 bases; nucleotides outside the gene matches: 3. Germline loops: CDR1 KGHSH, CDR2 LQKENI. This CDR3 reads CASSADRDQETQYF. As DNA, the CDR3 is TGTGCCAGCTCAGCCGACAGGGACCAAGAGACCCAGTACTTC.

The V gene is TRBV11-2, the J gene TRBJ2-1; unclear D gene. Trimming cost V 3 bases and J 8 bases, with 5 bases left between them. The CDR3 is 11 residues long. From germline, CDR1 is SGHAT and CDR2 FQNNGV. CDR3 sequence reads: CASSFHDEQFF. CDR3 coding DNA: TGTGCCAGCAGCTTTCATGATGAGCAGTTCTTC.

For the CDR3, the DNA is TGTGCCAGTAGTATAGGAGCGGGGAGGCTGGCCGGGGAGCTGTTTTTT. Amino acid sequence: CASSIGAGRLAGELFF. The chain joins TRBV19 to TRBJ2-2; 7 nucleotides agree with TRBD2. This CDR3 has 16 amino acids. V lost 1 base, J lost 6 bases, and 8 bases stayed unmatched. Germline CDR1 is LNHDA and CDR2 is SQIVND (reference sequence).

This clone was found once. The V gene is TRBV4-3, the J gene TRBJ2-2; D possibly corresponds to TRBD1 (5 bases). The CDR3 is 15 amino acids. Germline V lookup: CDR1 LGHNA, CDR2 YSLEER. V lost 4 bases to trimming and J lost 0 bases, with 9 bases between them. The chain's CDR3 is CASSRGLANTGELFF. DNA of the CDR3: TGCGCCAGCAGCCGGGGCCTAGCGAACACCGGGGAGCTGTTTTTT.

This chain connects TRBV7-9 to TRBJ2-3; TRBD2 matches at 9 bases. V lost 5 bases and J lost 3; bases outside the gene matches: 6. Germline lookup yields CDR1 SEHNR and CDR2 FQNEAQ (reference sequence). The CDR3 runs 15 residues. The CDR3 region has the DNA TGTGCCAGCAGCCCCCGACTAGCGGTTACAGATACGCAGTATTTT. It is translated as CASSPRLAVTDTQYF. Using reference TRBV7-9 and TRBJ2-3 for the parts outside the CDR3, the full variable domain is DTGVSQNPRHKITKRGQNVTFRCDPISEHNRLYWYRQTLGQGPEFLTYFQNEAQLEKSRLLSDRFSAERPKGSFSTLEIQRTEQGDSAMYLCASSPRLAVTDTQYFGPGTRLTVL.

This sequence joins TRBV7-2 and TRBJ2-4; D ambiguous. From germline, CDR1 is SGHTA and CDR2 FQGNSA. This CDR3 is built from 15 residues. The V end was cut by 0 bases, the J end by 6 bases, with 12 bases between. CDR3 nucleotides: TGTGCCAGCAGCTTAGCTACACTGAGAGGAAACATTCAGTACTTC. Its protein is CASSLATLRGNIQYF.

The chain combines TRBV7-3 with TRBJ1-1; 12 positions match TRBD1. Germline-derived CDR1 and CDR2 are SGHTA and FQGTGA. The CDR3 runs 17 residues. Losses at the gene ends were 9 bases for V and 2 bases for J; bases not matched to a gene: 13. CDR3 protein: CARPPVRDRGPNTEAFF. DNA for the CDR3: TGTGCCAGACCTCCAGTCCGGGACAGGGGGCCCAACACTGAAGCTTTCTTT.

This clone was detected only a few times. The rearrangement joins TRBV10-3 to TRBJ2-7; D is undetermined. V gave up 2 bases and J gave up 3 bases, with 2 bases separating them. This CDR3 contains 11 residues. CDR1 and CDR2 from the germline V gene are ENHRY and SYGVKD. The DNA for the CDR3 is TGTGCCATCAGTGAGAACTACGAGCAGTACTTC. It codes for CAISENYEQYF.

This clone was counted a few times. The CDR3 coding sequence is TGTGCCAGCAAGACAGACAACAATCAGCCCCAGCATTTT. Amino acids: CASKTDNNQPQHF. The chain is built from TRBV2 and TRBJ1-5, with D perhaps TRBD1 (5 bases). CDR1 SNHLY and CDR2 FYNNEI come from the germline V gene. The CDR3 spans 13 residues. V was trimmed by 7 bases and J by 3 bases, leaving 10 bases between them.

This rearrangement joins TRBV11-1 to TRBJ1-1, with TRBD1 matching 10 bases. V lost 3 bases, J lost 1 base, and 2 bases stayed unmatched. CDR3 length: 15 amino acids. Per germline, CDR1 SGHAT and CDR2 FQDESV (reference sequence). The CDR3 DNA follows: TGTGCCAGCAGCTTTCGGACAGGGGGGAACACTGAAGCTTTCTTT. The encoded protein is CASSFRTGGNTEAFF.

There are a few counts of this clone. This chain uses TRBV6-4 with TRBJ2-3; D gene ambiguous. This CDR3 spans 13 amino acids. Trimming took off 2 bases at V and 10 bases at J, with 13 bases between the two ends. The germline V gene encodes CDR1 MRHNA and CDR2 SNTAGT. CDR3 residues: CASSDPPSLAQYF. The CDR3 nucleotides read TGTGCCAGCAGTGACCCCCCGTCTCTAGCGCAGTATTTT.

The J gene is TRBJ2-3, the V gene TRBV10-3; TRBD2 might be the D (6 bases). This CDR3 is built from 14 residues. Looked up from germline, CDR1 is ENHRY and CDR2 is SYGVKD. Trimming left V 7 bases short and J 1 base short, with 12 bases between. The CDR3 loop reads CAITGERGTDTQYF. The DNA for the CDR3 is TGTGCCATCACGGGGGAGCGAGGCACAGATACGCAGTATTTT.

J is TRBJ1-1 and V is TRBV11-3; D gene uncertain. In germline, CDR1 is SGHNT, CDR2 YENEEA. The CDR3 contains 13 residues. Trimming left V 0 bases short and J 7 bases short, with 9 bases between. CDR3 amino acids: CASSLDSGHEAFF. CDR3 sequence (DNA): TGTGCCAGCAGCTTAGATTCAGGCCATGAAGCTTTCTTT. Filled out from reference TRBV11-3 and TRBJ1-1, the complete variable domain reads EAGVVQSPRYKIIEKKQPVAFWCNPISGHNTLYWYLQNLGQGPELLIRYENEEAVDDSQLPKDRFSAERLKGVDSTLKIQPAELGDSAVYLCASSLDSGHEAFFGQGTRLTVV.

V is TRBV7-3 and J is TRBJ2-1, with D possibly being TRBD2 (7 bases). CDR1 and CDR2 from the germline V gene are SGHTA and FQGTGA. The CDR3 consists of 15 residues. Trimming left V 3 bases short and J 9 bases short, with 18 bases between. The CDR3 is CASSFLPGGGSEQFF. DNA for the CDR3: TGTGCCAGCAGCTTCCTCCCCGGGGGCGGGAGTGAGCAGTTCTTC.

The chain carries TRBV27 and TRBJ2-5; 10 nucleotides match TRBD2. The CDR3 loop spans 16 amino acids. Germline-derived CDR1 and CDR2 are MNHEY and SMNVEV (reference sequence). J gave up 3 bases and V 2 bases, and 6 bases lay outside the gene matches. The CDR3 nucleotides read TGTGCCAGCAGTTTACGGTGGCTAGCGGGAGAAGAGACCCAGTACTTC. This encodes CASSLRWLAGEETQYF.

The CDR3 DNA is TGTGCCTTACAGGGGGATGTAACTTTCTTT. Its protein product is CALQGDVTFF. V is TRBV30 and J is TRBJ1-1, with TRBD1 matching 8 bases. J was trimmed by 12 bases and V by 7 bases; bases with no gene match: 7. Germline assignment: CDR1 GTSNPN and CDR2 SVGIG (reference sequence). The CDR3 has 10 residues. The full variable domain, in which reference TRBV30 and TRBJ1-1 provide the parts outside the CDR3, is SQTIHQWPATLVQPVGSPLSLECTVEGTSNPNLYWYRQAAGRGLQLLFYSVGIGQISSEVPQNLSASRPQDRQFILSSKKLLLSDSGFYLCALQGDVTFFGQGTRLTVV.